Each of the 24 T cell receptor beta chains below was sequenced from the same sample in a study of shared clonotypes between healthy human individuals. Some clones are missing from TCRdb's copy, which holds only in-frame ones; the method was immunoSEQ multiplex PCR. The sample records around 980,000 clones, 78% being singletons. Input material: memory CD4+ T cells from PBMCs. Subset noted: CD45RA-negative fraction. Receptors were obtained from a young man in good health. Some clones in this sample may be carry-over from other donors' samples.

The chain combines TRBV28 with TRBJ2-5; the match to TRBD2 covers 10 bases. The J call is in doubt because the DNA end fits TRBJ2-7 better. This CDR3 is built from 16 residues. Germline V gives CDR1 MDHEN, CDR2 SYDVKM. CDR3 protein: CASSPITAGGPYEQYF. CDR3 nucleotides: TGTGCCAGCAGTCCTATAACAGCGGGAGGGCCCTACGAGCAGTACTTC.

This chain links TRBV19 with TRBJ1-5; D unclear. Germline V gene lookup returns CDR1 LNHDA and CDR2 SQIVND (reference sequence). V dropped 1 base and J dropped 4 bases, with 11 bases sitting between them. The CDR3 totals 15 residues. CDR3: CASSIGGRANQPQHF. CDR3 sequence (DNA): TGTGCCAGTAGTATAGGAGGACGAGCGAATCAGCCCCAGCATTTT. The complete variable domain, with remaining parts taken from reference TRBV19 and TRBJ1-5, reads DGGITQSPKYLFRKEGQNVTLSCEQNLNHDAMYWYRQDPGQGLRLIYYSQIVNDFQKGDIAEGYSVSREKKESFPLTVTSAQKNPTAFYLCASSIGGRANQPQHFGDGTRLSIL.

Written as DNA, the CDR3 is TGTGCCAGCAGCCAAGAGCAGGGATTCTACGAGCAGTACTTC. Protein product: CASSQEQGFYEQYF. This chain joins TRBV14 and TRBJ2-7, with D tentatively TRBD1 (5 bases). V was pared by 0 bases and J by 3 bases, with 9 bases between. Germline-derived CDR1 and CDR2 are SGHDN and FVKESK. The CDR3 is made up of 14 amino acids.

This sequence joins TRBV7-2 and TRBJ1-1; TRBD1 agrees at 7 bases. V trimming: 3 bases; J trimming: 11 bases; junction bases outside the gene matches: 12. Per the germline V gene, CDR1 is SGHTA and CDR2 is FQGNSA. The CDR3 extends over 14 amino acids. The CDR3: CASSFTGRQGVAFF. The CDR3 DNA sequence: TGTGCCAGCAGCTTTACCGGACGACAGGGAGTCGCTTTCTTT. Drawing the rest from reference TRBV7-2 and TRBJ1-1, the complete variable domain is GAGVSQSPSNKVTEKGKDVELRCDPISGHTALYWYRQSLGQGLEFLIYFQGNSAPDKSGLPSDRFSAERTGGSVSTLTIQRTQQEDSAVYLCASSFTGRQGVAFFGQGTRLTVV.

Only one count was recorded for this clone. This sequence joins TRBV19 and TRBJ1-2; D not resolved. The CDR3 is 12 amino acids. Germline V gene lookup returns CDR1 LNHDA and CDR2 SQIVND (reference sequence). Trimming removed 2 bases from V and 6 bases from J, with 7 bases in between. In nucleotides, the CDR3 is TGTGCCAGTAGTATACTAGGGAATGGCTACACCTTC. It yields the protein CASSILGNGYTF.

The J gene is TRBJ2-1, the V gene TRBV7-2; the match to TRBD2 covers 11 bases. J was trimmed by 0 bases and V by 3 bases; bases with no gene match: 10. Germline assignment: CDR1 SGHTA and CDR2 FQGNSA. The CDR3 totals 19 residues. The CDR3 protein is CASSFPRSTSGASYNEQFF. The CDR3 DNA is TGTGCCAGCAGCTTCCCACGCTCGACTAGCGGGGCCTCCTACAATGAGCAGTTCTTC.

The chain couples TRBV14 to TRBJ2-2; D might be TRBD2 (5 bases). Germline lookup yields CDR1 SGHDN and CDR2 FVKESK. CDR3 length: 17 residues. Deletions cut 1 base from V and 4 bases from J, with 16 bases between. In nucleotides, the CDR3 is TGTGCCAGCAGCCAAGTCGGCCGGGGTTGGTCCACCGGGGAGCTGTTTTTT. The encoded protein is CASSQVGRGWSTGELFF.

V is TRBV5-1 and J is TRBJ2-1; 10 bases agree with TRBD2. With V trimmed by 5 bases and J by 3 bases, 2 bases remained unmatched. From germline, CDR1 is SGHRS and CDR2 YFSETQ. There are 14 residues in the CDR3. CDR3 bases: TGCGCCAGCAGACCTAGCGGGAGCTACAATGAGCAGTTCTTC. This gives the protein CASRPSGSYNEQFF.

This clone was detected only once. The CDR3 reads CASSAGGVRETQYF. In DNA, the CDR3 is TGTGCCAGCTCCGCGGGGGGGGTTCGCGAGACCCAGTACTTC. This rearrangement joins TRBV18 to TRBJ2-5, with 9 bases identical to TRBD2. This CDR3 contains 14 residues. V lost 6 bases, J lost 5 bases, and 7 bases stayed unmatched. Germline values: CDR1 KGHSH, CDR2 LQKENI.

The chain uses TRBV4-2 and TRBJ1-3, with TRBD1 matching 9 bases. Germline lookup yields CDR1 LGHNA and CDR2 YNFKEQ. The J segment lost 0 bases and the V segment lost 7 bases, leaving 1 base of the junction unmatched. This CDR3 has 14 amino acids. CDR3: CASKTGGSGNTIYF. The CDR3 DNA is TGTGCCAGCAAGACAGGGGGCTCTGGAAACACCATATATTTT.

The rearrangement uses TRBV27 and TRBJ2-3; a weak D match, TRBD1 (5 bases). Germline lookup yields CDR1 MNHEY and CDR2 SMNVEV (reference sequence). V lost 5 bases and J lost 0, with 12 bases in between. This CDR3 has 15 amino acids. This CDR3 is CASSLRRQSTDTQYF. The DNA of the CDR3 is TGTGCCAGCAGTCTGAGGAGACAGAGCACAGATACGCAGTATTTT.

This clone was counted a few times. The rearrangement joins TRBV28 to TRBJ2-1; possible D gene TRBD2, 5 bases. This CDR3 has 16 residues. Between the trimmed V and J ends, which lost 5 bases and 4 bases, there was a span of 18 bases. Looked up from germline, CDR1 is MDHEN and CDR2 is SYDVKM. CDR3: CASSTQRRRIYNEQFF. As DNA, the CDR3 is TGTGCCAGCAGTACCCAACGGAGGAGGATATACAATGAGCAGTTCTTC.

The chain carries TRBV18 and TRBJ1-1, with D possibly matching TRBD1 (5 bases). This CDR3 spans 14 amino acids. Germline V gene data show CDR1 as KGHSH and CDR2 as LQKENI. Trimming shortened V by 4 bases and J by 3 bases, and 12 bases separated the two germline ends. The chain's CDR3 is CASSLQDGYTEAFF. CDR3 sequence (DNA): TGTGCCAGCTCACTACAGGACGGATACACTGAAGCTTTCTTT.

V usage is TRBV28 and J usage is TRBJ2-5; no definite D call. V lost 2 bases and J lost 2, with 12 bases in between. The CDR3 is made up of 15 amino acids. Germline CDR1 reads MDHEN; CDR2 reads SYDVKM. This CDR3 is CASSLPQDGQETQYF. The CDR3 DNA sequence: TGTGCCAGCAGTTTACCTCAGGACGGACAAGAGACCCAGTACTTC.

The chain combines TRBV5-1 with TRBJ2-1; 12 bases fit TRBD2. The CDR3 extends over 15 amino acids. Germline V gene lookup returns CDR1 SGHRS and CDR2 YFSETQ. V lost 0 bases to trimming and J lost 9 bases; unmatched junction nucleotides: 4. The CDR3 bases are TGCGCCAGCAGCTTGGTACTAGCGGGGGGAAGTGAGCAGTTCTTC. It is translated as CASSLVLAGGSEQFF.

The DNA of the CDR3 is TGTGCCAGTAGTACCCGACAGGGAGGGGATGAAGCTTTCTTT. This codes for CASSTRQGGDEAFF. The rearrangement links TRBV19 to TRBJ1-1, with 7 bases aligning to TRBD1. Trimming took 4 bases from V and 7 from J; bases not matched to a gene: 9. Per the germline V gene, CDR1 is LNHDA and CDR2 is SQIVND (reference sequence). The CDR3 spans 14 residues.

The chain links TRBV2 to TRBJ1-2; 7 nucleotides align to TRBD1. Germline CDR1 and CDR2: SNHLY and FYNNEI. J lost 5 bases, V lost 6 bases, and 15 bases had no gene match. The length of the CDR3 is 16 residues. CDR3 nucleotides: TGTGCCAGCAGGCAAGCCGGAGTCAGGGGGGAATATGGCTACACCTTC. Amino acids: CASRQAGVRGEYGYTF. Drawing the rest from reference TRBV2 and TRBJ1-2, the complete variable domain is EPEVTQTPSHQVTQMGQEVILRCVPISNHLYFYWYRQILGQKVEFLVSFYNNEISEKSEIFDDQFSVERPDGSNFTLKIRSTKLEDSAMYFCASRQAGVRGEYGYTFGSGTRLTVV.

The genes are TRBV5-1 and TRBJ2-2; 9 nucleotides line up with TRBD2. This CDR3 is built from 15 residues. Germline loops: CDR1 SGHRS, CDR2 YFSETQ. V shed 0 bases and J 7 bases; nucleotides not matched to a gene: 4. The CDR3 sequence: CASSLARLADGELFF. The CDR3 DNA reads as TGCGCCAGCAGCTTGGCTCGACTAGCGGACGGGGAGCTGTTTTTT.

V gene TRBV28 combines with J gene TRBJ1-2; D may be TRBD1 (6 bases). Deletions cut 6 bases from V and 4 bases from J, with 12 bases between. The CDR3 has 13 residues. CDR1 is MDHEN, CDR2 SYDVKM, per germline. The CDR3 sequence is CASSVQGSYGYTF. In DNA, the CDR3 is TGTGCCAGCAGCGTACAGGGATCCTATGGCTACACCTTC.

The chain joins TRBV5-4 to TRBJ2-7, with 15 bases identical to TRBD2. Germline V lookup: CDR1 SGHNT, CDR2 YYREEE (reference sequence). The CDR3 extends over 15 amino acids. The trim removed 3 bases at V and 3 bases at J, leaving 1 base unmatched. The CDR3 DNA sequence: TGTGCCAGCAGCTCGGGACTAGCGGGGGGCTACGAGCAGTACTTC. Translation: CASSSGLAGGYEQYF.

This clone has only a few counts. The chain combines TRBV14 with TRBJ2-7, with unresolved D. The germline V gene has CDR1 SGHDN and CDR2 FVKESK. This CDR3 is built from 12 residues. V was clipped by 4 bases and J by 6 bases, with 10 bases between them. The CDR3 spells CASSPGWVEQYF. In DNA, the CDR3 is TGTGCCAGCAGCCCCGGCTGGGTCGAGCAGTACTTC.

The CDR3 protein is CASSVRGQETQYF. CDR3 sequence (DNA): TGTGCCAGCAGCGTAAGGGGACAAGAGACCCAGTACTTC. V is TRBV11-2 and J is TRBJ2-5; TRBD1 is a possible D gene (5 bases). CDR1 is SGHAT and CDR2 is FQNNGV in the germline V gene. The V and J ends lost 5 bases and 2 bases respectively, with 9 bases between them. This CDR3 has 13 residues.

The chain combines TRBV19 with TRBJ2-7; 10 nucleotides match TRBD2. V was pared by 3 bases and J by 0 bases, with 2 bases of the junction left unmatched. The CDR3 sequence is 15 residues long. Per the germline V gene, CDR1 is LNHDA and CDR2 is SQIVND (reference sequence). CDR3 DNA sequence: TGTGCCAGTAGTATCCGGACTAGCGGCTCCTACGAGCAGTACTTC. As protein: CASSIRTSGSYEQYF.

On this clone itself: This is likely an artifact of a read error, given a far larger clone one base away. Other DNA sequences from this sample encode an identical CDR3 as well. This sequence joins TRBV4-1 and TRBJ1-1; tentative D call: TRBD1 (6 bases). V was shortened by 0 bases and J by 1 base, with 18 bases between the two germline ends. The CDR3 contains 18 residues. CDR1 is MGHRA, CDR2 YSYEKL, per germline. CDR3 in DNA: TGCGCCAGCAGCCAAGATCCCCCCAGGGGAGGAGGGAACACTGAAGCTTTCTTT. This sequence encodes CASSQDPPRGGGNTEAFF.